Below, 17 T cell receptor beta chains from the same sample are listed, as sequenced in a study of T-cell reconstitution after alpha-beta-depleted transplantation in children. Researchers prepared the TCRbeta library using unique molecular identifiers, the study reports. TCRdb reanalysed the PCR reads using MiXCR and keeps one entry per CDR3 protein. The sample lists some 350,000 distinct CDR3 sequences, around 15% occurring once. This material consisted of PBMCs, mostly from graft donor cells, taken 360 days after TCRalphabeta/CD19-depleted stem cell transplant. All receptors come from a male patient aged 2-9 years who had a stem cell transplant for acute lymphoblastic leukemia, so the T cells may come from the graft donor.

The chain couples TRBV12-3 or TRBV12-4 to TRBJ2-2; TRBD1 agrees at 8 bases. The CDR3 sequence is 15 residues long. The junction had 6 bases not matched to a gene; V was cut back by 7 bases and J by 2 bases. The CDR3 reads CASTLGTGNTGELFF. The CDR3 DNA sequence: TGTGCCAGCACTTTGGGGACAGGCAACACCGGGGAGCTGTTTTTT.

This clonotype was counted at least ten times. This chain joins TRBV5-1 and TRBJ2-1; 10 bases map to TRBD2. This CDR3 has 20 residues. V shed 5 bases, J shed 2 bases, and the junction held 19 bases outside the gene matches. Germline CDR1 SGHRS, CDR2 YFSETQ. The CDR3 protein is CASSPLTNLMGLAPYNEQFF. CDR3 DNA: TGCGCCAGCAGTCCGCTTACAAATTTGATGGGACTAGCGCCCTACAATGAGCAGTTCTTC.

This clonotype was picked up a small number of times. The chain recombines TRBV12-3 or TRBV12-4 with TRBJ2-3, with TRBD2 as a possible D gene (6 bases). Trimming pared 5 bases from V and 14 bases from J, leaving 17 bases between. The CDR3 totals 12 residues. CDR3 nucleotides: TGTGCCAGCAGTCTAGGGCTTCGAGCGGGGTATTTT. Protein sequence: CASSLGLRAGYF.

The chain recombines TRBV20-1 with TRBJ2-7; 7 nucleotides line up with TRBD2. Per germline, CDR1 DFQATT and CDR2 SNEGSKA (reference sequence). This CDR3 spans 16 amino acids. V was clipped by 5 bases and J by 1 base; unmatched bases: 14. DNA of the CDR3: TGCAGTGCTTCATCCTTTTCCGGGAGGCTTTCCTACGAGCAGTACTTC. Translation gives CSASSFSGRLSYEQYF.

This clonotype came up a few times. DNA for the CDR3: TGTGCCTGGAGTGCAGGGGGTTCGGGGAATCAGCCCCAGCATTTT. It translates to CAWSAGGSGNQPQHF. The chain recombines TRBV30 with TRBJ1-5; 7 nucleotides line up with TRBD1. Germline V CDR1 and CDR2: GTSNPN, SVGIG (reference sequence). Trimming cost V 1 base and J 4 bases; bases outside gene matches: 7. The CDR3 is 15 residues long.

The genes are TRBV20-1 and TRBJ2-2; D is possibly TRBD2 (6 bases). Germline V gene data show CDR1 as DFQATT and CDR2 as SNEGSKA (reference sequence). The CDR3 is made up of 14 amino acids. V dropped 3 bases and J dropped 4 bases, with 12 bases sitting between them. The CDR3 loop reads CSASGSSGTGELFF. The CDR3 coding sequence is TGCAGTGCTAGCGGGAGCTCTGGCACCGGGGAGCTGTTTTTT.

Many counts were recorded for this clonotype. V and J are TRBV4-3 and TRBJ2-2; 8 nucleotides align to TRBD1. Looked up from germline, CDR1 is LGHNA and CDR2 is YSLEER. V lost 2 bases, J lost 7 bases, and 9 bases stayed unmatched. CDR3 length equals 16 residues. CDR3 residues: CASSQHRQGRIGELFF. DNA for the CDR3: TGCGCCAGCAGCCAACATCGACAGGGGCGGATCGGGGAGCTGTTTTTT.

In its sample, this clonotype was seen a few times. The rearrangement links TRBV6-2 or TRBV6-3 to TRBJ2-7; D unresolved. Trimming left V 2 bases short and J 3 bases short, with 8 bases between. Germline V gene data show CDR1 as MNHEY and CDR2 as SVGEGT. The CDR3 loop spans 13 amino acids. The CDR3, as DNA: TGTGCCAGCAGTTACGGGCAATACTACGAGCAGTACTTC. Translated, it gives CASSYGQYYEQYF.

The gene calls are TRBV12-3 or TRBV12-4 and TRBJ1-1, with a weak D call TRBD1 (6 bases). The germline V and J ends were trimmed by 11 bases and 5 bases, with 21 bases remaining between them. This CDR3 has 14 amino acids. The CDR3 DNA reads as TGTGCCCGCCCAACAGGGTTGTTGGTTACTGAAGCTTTCTTT. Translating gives CARPTGLLVTEAFF.

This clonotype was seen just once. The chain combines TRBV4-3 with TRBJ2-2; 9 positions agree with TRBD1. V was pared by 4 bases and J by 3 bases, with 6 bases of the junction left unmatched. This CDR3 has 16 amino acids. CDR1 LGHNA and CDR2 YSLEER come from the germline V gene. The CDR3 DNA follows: TGCGCCAGCAGCCGGGGACAGGGAGGGGACACCGGGGAGCTGTTTTTT. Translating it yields CASSRGQGGDTGELFF.

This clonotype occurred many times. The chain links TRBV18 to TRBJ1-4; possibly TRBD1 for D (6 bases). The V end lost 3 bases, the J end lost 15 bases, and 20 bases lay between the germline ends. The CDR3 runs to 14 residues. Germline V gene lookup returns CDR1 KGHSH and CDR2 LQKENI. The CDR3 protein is CASSPVASTGIMFF. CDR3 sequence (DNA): TGTGCCAGCTCACCCGTTGCATCGACAGGAATAATGTTTTTT.

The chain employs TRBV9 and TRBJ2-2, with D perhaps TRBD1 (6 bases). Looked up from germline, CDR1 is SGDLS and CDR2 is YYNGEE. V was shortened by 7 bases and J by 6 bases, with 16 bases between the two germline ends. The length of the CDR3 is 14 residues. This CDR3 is CASGKQGSAGELFF. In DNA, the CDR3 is TGTGCCAGCGGAAAACAGGGTTCCGCCGGGGAGCTGTTTTTT.

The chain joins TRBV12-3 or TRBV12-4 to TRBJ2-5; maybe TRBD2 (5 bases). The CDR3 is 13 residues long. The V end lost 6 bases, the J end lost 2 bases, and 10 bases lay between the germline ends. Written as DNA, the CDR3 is TGTGCCAGCAGCTCACTAGGGCAAGAGACCCAGTACTTC. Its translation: CASSSLGQETQYF.

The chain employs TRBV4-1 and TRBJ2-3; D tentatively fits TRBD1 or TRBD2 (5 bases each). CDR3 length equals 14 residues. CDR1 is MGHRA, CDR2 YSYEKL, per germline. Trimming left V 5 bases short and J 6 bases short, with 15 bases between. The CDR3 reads CASSTGPGADTQYF. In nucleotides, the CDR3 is TGCGCCAGCAGCACGGGGCCTGGCGCGGATACGCAGTATTTT.

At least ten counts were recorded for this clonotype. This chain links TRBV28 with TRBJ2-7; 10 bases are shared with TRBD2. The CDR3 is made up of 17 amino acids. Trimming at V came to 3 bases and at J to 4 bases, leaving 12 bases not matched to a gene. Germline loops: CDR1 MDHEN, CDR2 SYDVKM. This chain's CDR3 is CASSLLLAGEIRYEQYF. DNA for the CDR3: TGTGCCAGCAGTTTGCTTCTAGCGGGAGAAATCCGGTACGAGCAGTACTTC.

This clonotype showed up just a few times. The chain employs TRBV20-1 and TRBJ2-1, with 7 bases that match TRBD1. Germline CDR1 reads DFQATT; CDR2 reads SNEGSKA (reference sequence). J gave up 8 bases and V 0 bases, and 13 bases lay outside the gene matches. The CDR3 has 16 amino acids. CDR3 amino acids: CSARDGKKGARDEQFF. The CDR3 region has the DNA TGCAGTGCTAGAGACGGGAAAAAGGGGGCCAGGGATGAGCAGTTCTTC.

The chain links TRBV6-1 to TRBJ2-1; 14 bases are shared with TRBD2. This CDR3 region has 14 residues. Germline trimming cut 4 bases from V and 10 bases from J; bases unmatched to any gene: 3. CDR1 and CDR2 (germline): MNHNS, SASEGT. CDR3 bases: TGTGCCAGCAGTGGGACTAGCGGGAGGAACGAGCAGTTCTTC. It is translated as CASSGTSGRNEQFF.